The 6 T cell receptor beta chains below come from one sample, sequenced in a study of cytomegalovirus exposure and HLA in healthy donors. PCR employed 60 Vbeta and 13 Jbeta primers. Data came from immunoSEQ multiplex PCR; TCRdb stores just in-frame clones and leaves some out. The sample lists about 110,000 clones; 60% to 85% were seen once. Source material: PBMCs. These receptors all come from a woman aged 55-70 years in good health and CMV-seropositive.

The chain joins TRBV5-4 to TRBJ1-2; possible D gene TRBD1, 6 bases. CDR3 size: 13 residues. The ends were cut back, 4 bases at V and 4 bases at J, with 11 bases in the middle. Germline V CDR1 and CDR2: SGHNT, YYREEE (reference sequence). In nucleotides, the CDR3 is TGTGCCAGCAGCCTAGGGGGGGCCTATGGCTACACCTTC. It is translated as CASSLGGAYGYTF.

This sequence joins TRBV11-1 and TRBJ2-2; maybe TRBD1 (6 bases). The V end lost 6 bases, the J end lost 0 bases, and 11 bases lay between the germline ends. The CDR3 is 15 amino acids. Germline V gene data show CDR1 as SGHAT and CDR2 as FQDESV (reference sequence). CDR3 sequence: CASRHTGTNTGELFF. The DNA of the CDR3 is TGTGCCAGCAGACATACAGGGACGAACACCGGGGAGCTGTTTTTT.

V and J are TRBV7-8 and TRBJ1-1; D is ambiguous. Germline-derived CDR1 and CDR2 are SGHVS and FQNEAQ. The CDR3 totals 13 residues. V lost 5 bases, J lost 0 bases, and 7 bases lay in between. The CDR3 protein is CASSPTMNTEAFF. In DNA, the CDR3 is TGTGCCAGCAGCCCAACAATGAACACTGAAGCTTTCTTT.

The J gene is TRBJ1-2, the V gene TRBV28; no reliable D call. The germline V gene encodes CDR1 MDHEN and CDR2 SYDVKM. CDR3 size: 13 residues. The V end lost 4 bases, the J end lost 8 bases, and 14 bases lay between the germline ends. CDR3 protein: CASSYAQVTGYTF. DNA of the CDR3: TGTGCCAGCAGTTATGCCCAGGTTACGGGCTACACCTTC.

V gene TRBV2 combines with J gene TRBJ1-2; TRBD1 aligns across 8 bases. Looked up from germline, CDR1 is SNHLY and CDR2 is FYNNEI. The CDR3 length is 16 residues. V lost 3 bases to trimming and J lost 5 bases; unmatched junction nucleotides: 11. CDR3 sequence reads: CASSESPGTGLYGYTF. In nucleotides, the CDR3 is TGTGCCAGCAGTGAGTCCCCCGGGACAGGTTTATATGGCTACACCTTC.

V is TRBV7-9 and J is TRBJ1-1, with 7 bases fitting TRBD1. CDR1 is SEHNR, CDR2 FQNEAQ, per germline (reference sequence). The junction had 5 bases not matched to a gene; V was cut back by 3 bases and J by 4 bases. The CDR3 loop spans 14 amino acids. CDR3 sequence: CASSFEGASTEAFF. As DNA, the CDR3 is TGTGCCAGCAGCTTTGAGGGGGCGTCCACTGAAGCTTTCTTT. Supplemented by reference TRBV7-9 and TRBJ1-1, the full variable domain reads DTGVSQNPRHKITKRGQNVTFRCDPISEHNRLYWYRQTLGQGPEFLTYFQNEAQLEKSRLLSDRFSAERPKGSFSTLEIQRTEQGDSAMYLCASSFEGASTEAFFGQGTRLTVV.